Below are 5 T cell receptor beta chains sequenced from a single sample in a study of blood T cell repertoires in COVID-19 (dated by TCRdb to 2018 to 2020). Receptors were amplified or captured by the immunoSEQ multiplex PCR assay. This immuneACCESS table, as held by TCRdb, lists in-frame sequences with V and J called but not all clones. Of the missing ones, under half trace to an unresolved V gene in checked studies; the others have no known cause. The sample contains about 410,000 clones, roughly 90% of them found a single time. The top ten clones comprise around 1.4% of the sample. The sequenced sample consisted of peripheral blood. All receptors come from a woman aged 25 to 39 with active or convalescent COVID-19.

The chain has TRBV5-4 and TRBJ2-7; 9 positions agree with TRBD1. From germline, CDR1 is SGHNT and CDR2 YYREEE (reference sequence). This CDR3 spans 16 amino acids. With V trimmed by 0 bases and J by 6 bases, 10 bases remained unmatched. CDR3 loop: CASSLGTGAPFSEQYF. For the CDR3, the DNA is TGTGCCAGCAGCTTGGGGACAGGGGCTCCCTTTAGCGAGCAGTACTTC.

The genes are TRBV7-9 and TRBJ2-7; 8 nucleotides align to TRBD2. Trimming at V came to 5 bases and at J to 4 bases, leaving 4 bases not matched to a gene. The CDR3 is made up of 13 amino acids. Germline V gene data show CDR1 as SEHNR and CDR2 as FQNEAQ (reference sequence). This CDR3 reads CASSRQREYEQYF. The DNA of the CDR3 is TGTGCCAGCAGCCGCCAGCGGGAGTACGAGCAGTACTTC.

This clone was counted between two and nine times. The chain couples TRBV18 to TRBJ2-7; a weak D match, TRBD1 (5 bases). The CDR3 covers 13 residues. Germline V gene data show CDR1 as KGHSH and CDR2 as LQKENI. Trimming cost V 1 base and J 7 bases, with 11 bases left between them. CDR3 protein: CASSPRPGPEQYF. In nucleotides, the CDR3 is TGTGCCAGCTCACCACGCCCAGGGCCAGAGCAGTACTTC.

The chain is built from TRBV19 and TRBJ1-1; tentatively, D is TRBD1 (5 bases). CDR1 LNHDA and CDR2 SQIVND come from the germline V gene (reference sequence). V lost 6 bases, J lost 1 base, and 18 bases lay in between. The CDR3 is 16 amino acids. CDR3 in amino acids: CASRGFGGVSNTEAFF. CDR3 sequence (DNA): TGTGCCAGTAGGGGCTTTGGGGGGGTTTCGAACACTGAAGCTTTCTTT. Combining the CDR3 with reference TRBV19 and TRBJ1-1 gives the whole variable domain DGGITQSPKYLFRKEGQNVTLSCEQNLNHDAMYWYRQDPGQGLRLIYYSQIVNDFQKGDIAEGYSVSREKKESFPLTVTSAQKNPTAFYLCASRGFGGVSNTEAFFGQGTRLTVV.

The gene calls are TRBV9 and TRBJ2-3; perhaps TRBD1 as D (5 bases). Germline CDR1 reads SGDLS; CDR2 reads YYNGEE. The CDR3 sequence is 16 residues long. With 3 bases removed from V and 1 base from J, the gap between germline ends came to 15 bases. CDR3 in amino acids: CASSGQGNGGTDTQYF. Here the CDR3 DNA reads TGTGCCAGCAGCGGGCAGGGCAATGGCGGCACAGATACGCAGTATTTT.